This entry lists 9 T cell receptor beta chains sequenced from one sample in a study of chemoradiotherapy in HPV16-positive cancers. Profiling relied on immunoSEQ multiplex PCR, and the TCRdb table lists in-frame clones only, not all of them. The data contain about 3,500 clones, approximately 93% of them singletons. This material was obtained from a patient who underwent chemoradiotherapy. These receptors came from a human donor with HPV-associated anogenital cancer.

The chain employs TRBV28 and TRBJ1-1; the match to TRBD1 covers 7 bases. Unmatched junction bases numbered 12, after V lost 2 bases and J lost 6 bases. Germline assignment: CDR1 MDHEN and CDR2 SYDVKM. The CDR3 sequence is 16 residues long. The CDR3 DNA sequence: TGTGCCAGCAGTTTAAGGGGGCGCGCCCACTTAGCTGAAGCTTTCTTT. Translating gives CASSLRGRAHLAEAFF.

This clone was seen just once. The chain uses TRBV19 and TRBJ1-2; 9 bases match TRBD1. Trimming took 9 bases from V and 4 from J; bases not matched to a gene: 12. CDR1 and CDR2 from the germline V gene are LNHDA and SQIVND (reference sequence). The CDR3 spans 15 residues. The CDR3 nucleotides read TGTGCCAGCCGATCCCGGGACAGGGCAGGCTATGGCTACACCTTC. Translated, it gives CASRSRDRAGYGYTF.

This chain connects TRBV7-2 to TRBJ2-7; 9 nucleotides agree with TRBD2. Losses at the gene ends were 5 bases for V and 5 bases for J; bases not matched to a gene: 7. Per germline, CDR1 SGHTA and CDR2 FQGNSA. The CDR3 is 14 residues long. For the CDR3, the DNA is TGTGCCAGCAGCCGCGGGGGGGCCTCACACGAGCAGTACTTC. This translates into CASSRGGASHEQYF. The entire variable domain, with the rest obtained from reference TRBV7-2 and TRBJ2-7, is as follows: GAGVSQSPSNKVTEKGKDVELRCDPISGHTALYWYRQSLGQGLEFLIYFQGNSAPDKSGLPSDRFSAERTGGSVSTLTIQRTQQEDSAVYLCASSRGGASHEQYFGPGTRLTVT.

The rearrangement links TRBV28 to TRBJ2-7; perhaps TRBD1 as D (6 bases). The CDR3 runs 14 residues. Germline V gene data show CDR1 as MDHEN and CDR2 as SYDVKM. Deletions cut 9 bases from V and 4 bases from J, with 19 bases between. In DNA form, the CDR3 reads TGTGCCAGTTATGGGGGACACGGACAATACGAGCAGTACTTC. This translates into CASYGGHGQYEQYF.

The rearrangement links TRBV7-2 to TRBJ1-3; no clear D. Germline V gene lookup returns CDR1 SGHTA and CDR2 FQGNSA. V shed 2 bases and J shed 2 bases, with 10 bases lying between them. The CDR3 is 15 residues long. CDR3 sequence: CASSLTAGAGNTIYF. The CDR3 DNA follows: TGTGCCAGCAGCTTAACCGCCGGAGCTGGAAACACCATATATTTT.

This rearrangement joins TRBV19 to TRBJ1-6; D may be TRBD1 (5 bases). The CDR3 loop spans 13 amino acids. The V gene lost 4 bases and the J gene lost 6 bases, with 7 bases spanning the gap. CDR1 and CDR2 from the germline V gene are LNHDA and SQIVND (reference sequence). In DNA, the CDR3 is TGTGCCAGTAGTAGGACACCTAATTCACCCCTCCACTTT. It is translated as CASSRTPNSPLHF.

The chain is built from TRBV9 and TRBJ2-7; a weak D match, TRBD1 (8 bases). Germline values: CDR1 SGDLS, CDR2 YYNGEE. The ends were cut back, 3 bases at V and 0 bases at J, with 16 bases in the middle. This CDR3 is 16 amino acids long. CDR3 in DNA: TGTGCCAGCAGCGCAGCGGGACAGGATTACTCCTACGAGCAGTACTTC. Amino acid sequence: CASSAAGQDYSYEQYF.

The genes are TRBV19 and TRBJ1-5; D is perhaps TRBD1 (5 bases). The V and J ends lost 3 bases and 7 bases respectively, with 10 bases between them. Germline V lookup: CDR1 LNHDA, CDR2 SQIVND (reference sequence). The CDR3 covers 13 residues. CDR3 sequence reads: CASSIRDHQPQHF. The CDR3 DNA reads as TGTGCCAGTAGTATCAGGGATCACCAGCCCCAGCATTTT.

The chain couples TRBV9 to TRBJ1-2, with a weak D call TRBD1 (5 bases). The CDR3 length is 20 residues. Germline loops: CDR1 SGDLS, CDR2 YYNGEE. Trimming took off 0 bases at V and 0 bases at J, with 24 bases between the two ends. The CDR3 coding sequence is TGTGCCAGCAGCGTAGTCTGGATAACGTTTAAACAGGTACCTAACTATGGCTACACCTTC. Translating it yields CASSVVWITFKQVPNYGYTF.